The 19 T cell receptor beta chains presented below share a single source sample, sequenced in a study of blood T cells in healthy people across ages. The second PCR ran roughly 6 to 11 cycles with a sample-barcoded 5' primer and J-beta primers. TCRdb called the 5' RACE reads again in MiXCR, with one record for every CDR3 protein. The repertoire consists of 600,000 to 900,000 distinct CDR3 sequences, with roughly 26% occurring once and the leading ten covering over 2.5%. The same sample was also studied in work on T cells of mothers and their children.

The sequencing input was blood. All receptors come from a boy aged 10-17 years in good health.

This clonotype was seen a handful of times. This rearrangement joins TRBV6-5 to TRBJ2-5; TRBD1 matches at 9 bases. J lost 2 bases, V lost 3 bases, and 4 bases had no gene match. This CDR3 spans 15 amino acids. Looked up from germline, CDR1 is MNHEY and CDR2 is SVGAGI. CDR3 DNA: TGTGCCAGCAGTTATACAGGGGGCGAACAAGAGACCCAGTACTTC. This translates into CASSYTGGEQETQYF.

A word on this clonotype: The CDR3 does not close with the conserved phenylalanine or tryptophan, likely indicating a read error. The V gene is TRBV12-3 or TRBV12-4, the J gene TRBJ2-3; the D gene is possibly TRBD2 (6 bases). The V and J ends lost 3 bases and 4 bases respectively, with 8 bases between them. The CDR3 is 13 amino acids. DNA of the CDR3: TGTGCCAGCAGTTTCGGGGGTCCAGATACGCAGTATCTT. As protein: CASSFGGPDTQYL.

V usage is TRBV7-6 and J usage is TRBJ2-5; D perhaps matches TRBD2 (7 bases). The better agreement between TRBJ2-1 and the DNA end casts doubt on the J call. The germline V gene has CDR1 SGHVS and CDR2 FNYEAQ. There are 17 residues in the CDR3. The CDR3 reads CASSLGGGGAPYNEQFF. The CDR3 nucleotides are TGTGCCAGCAGCTTAGGAGGAGGGGGGGCGCCCTACAATGAGCAGTTCTTC.

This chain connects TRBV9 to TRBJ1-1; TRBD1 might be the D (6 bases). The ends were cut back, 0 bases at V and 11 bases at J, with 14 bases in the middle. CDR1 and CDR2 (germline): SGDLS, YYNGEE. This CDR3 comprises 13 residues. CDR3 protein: CASSVEGGGYAFF. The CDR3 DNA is TGTGCCAGCAGCGTAGAGGGGGGGGGTTACGCTTTCTTT.

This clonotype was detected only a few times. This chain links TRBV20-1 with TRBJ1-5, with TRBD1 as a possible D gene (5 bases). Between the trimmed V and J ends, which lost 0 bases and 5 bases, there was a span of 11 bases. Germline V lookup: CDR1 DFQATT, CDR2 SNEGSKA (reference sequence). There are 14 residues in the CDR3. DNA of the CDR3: TGCAGTGCTAGAGATAGGGCAGGGTATCAGCCCCAGCATTTT. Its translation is CSARDRAGYQPQHF.

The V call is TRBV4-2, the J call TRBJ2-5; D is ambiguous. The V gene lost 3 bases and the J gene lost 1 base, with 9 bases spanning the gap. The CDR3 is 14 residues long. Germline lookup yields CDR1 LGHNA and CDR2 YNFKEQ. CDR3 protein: CASSHSKSQETQYF. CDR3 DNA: TGTGCCAGCAGCCACTCTAAGTCCCAAGAGACCCAGTACTTC.

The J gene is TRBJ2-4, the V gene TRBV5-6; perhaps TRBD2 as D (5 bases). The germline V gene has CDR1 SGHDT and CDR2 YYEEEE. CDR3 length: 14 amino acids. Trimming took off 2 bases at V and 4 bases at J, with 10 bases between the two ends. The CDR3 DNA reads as TGTGCCAGCAGCTTCGGGGAGAGTAAAAACATTCAGTACTTC. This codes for CASSFGESKNIQYF.

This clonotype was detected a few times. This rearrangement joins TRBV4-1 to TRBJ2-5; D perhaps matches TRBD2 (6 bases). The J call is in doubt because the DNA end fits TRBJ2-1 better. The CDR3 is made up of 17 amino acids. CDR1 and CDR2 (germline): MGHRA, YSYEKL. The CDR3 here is CASSQERPSGRNNEQFF. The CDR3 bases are TGCGCCAGCAGCCAAGAGCGTCCGAGCGGGCGGAACAATGAGCAGTTCTTC.

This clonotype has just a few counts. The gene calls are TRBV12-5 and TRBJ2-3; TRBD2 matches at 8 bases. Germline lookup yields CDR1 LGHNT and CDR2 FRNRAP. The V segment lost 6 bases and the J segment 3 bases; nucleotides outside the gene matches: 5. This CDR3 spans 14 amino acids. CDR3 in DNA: TGTGCTAGTGGGCCGCGGGGGGCGACAGATACGCAGTATTTT. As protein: CASGPRGATDTQYF.

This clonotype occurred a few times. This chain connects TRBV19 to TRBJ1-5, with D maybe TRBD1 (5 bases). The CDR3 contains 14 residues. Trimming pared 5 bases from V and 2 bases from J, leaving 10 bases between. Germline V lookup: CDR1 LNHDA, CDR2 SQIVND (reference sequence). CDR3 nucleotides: TGTGCCAGTAGTGCGGGACCGGGCAATCAGCCCCAGCATTTT. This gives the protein CASSAGPGNQPQHF.

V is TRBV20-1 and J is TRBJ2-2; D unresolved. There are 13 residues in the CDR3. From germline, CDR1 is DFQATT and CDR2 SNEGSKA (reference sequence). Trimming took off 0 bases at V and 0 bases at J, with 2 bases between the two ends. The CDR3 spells CSARETNTGELFF. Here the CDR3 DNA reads TGCAGTGCTAGAGAAACGAACACCGGGGAGCTGTTTTTT.

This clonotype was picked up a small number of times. The CDR3 sequence: CASSSGQGVQETQYF. The CDR3 DNA follows: TGTGCCAGCAGTTCCGGACAGGGGGTCCAAGAGACCCAGTACTTC. The chain has TRBV12-3 or TRBV12-4 and TRBJ2-5; the match to TRBD1 covers 10 bases. The CDR3 spans 15 residues. J lost 1 base, V lost 4 bases, and 3 bases had no gene match.

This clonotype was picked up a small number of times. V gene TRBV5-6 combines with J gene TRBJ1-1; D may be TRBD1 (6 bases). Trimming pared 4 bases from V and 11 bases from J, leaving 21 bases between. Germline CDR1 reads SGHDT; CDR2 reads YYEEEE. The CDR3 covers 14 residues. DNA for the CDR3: TGTGCCAGCAGCCGCAGGGGTATGGCCTTCGGGGCTTTCTTT. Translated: CASSRRGMAFGAFF.

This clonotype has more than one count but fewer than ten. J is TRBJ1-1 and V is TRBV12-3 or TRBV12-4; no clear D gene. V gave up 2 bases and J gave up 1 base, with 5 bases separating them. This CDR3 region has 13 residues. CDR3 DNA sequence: TGTGCCAGCAGTTTAAGGGCGAACACTGAAGCTTTCTTT. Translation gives CASSLRANTEAFF.

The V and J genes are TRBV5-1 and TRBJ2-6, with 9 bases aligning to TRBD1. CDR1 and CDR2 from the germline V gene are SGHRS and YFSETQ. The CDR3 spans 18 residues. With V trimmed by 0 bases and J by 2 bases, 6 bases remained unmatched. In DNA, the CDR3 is TGCGCCAGCAGCTTGGAAACCGGGACAGGGCCTGGGGCCAACGTCCTGACTTTC. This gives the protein CASSLETGTGPGANVLTF.

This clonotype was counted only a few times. For the CDR3, the DNA is TGCAGCGTTGAGGGGACAGGGGCAGAGACCCAGTACTTC. It translates to CSVEGTGAETQYF. This sequence joins TRBV29-1 and TRBJ2-5; 10 nucleotides match TRBD1. The ends lost 3 bases at V and 4 bases at J; junction bases unmatched: 2. Per germline, CDR1 SQVTM and CDR2 ANQGSEA. This CDR3 spans 13 amino acids.

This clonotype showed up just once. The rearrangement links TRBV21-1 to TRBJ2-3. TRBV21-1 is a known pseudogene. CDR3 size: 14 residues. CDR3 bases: TGTGCCAGCAGCAAAGATGGGGTGGCAGATACGCAGTATTTT. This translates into CASSKDGVADTQYF.

The CDR3 DNA sequence: TGTGCCAGCAGTCTCGGGACTAGTGTGGAGACCCAGTACTTC. Protein product: CASSLGTSVETQYF. The chain combines TRBV28 with TRBJ2-5; 8 nucleotides line up with TRBD2. Germline trimming cut 5 bases from V and 5 bases from J; bases unmatched to any gene: 7. Germline CDR1 and CDR2: MDHEN and SYDVKM. The CDR3 has 14 amino acids.

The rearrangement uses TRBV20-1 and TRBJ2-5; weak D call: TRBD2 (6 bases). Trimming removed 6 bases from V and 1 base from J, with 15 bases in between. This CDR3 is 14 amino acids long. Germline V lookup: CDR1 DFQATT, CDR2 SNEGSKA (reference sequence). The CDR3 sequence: CSAPEGLLQETQYF. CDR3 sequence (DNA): TGCAGTGCGCCTGAGGGACTGCTCCAAGAGACCCAGTACTTC.